One sample yielded the 8 T cell receptor beta chains listed below, sequenced in a study of blood T cell repertoires in COVID-19. Sequenced by immunoSEQ multiplex PCR; TCRdb stores in-frame clones only, minus some. Of 200,000 or so clones in the sample, 75% to 85% are singletons; the top ten hold less than 15%. Sequenced sample: peripheral blood. Receptors were obtained from a human donor in a cohort sampled during active COVID-19.

This clone was counted once. The chain couples TRBV11-2 to TRBJ1-1; D unclear. The germline CDR1 and CDR2 sequences are SGHAT and FQNNGV. This CDR3 comprises 14 residues. Trimming took off 2 bases at V and 0 bases at J, with 7 bases between the two ends. For the CDR3, the DNA is TGTGCCAGCAGCTTATACGACATGAACACTGAAGCTTTCTTT. This codes for CASSLYDMNTEAFF.

This clone was seen a few times. This rearrangement joins TRBV29-1 to TRBJ2-1; 9 nucleotides align to TRBD1. V shed 1 base and J 4 bases; nucleotides not matched to a gene: 8. The CDR3 is made up of 16 amino acids. Looked up from germline, CDR1 is SQVTM and CDR2 is ANQGSEA. CDR3 sequence (DNA): TGCAGCGTTGAAGGGATATGGGGACAGGGATACAATGAGCAGTTCTTC. This translates into CSVEGIWGQGYNEQFF.

The chain links TRBV5-8 to TRBJ2-1, with 8 bases fitting TRBD1. CDR1 SGHTS and CDR2 YDEGEE come from the germline V gene. V lost 4 bases to trimming and J lost 5 bases; unmatched junction nucleotides: 11. This CDR3 is 16 amino acids long. In DNA form, the CDR3 reads TGTGCCAGCAGCAGGGGACAGGTTTTATCGAACAATGAGCAGTTCTTC. It encodes CASSRGQVLSNNEQFF. Drawing the rest from reference TRBV5-8 and TRBJ2-1, the complete variable domain is EAGVTQSPTHLIKTRGQQATLRCSPISGHTSVYWYQQALGLGLQFLLWYDEGEERNRGNFPPRFSGRQFPNYSSELNVNALELEDSALYLCASSRGQVLSNNEQFFGPGTRLTVL.

The chain couples TRBV30 to TRBJ1-2; 8 bases fit TRBD1. This CDR3 spans 14 amino acids. With V trimmed by 2 bases and J by 7 bases, 9 bases remained unmatched. Germline CDR1 reads GTSNPN; CDR2 reads SVGIG (reference sequence). The CDR3: CAWSRGQGRSGYTF. The CDR3, as DNA: TGTGCCTGGAGTAGAGGACAGGGCCGGTCTGGCTACACCTTC.

The chain recombines TRBV12-3 or TRBV12-4 with TRBJ2-5, with D uncertain. V dropped 3 bases and J dropped 7 bases, with 6 bases sitting between them. The CDR3 spans 11 residues. DNA for the CDR3: TGTGCCAGCAGTTTGAGAGCGACCCAGTACTTC. It is translated as CASSLRATQYF.

This chain links TRBV25-1 with TRBJ1-2; D unclear. V lost 1 base to trimming and J lost 2 bases, with 14 bases between them. There are 16 residues in the CDR3. Per germline, CDR1 MGHDK and CDR2 SYGVNS. CDR3 nucleotide sequence: TGTGCCAGCAGTGAATTGGGAGTTGGGCAAAACTATGGCTACACCTTC. The encoded protein is CASSELGVGQNYGYTF.

V usage is TRBV28 and J usage is TRBJ1-2; perhaps TRBD1 as D (5 bases). The germline V gene has CDR1 MDHEN and CDR2 SYDVKM. The CDR3 extends over 13 amino acids. V was clipped by 3 bases and J by 7 bases, with 12 bases between them. The CDR3 nucleotides read TGTGCCAGCAGTTTCAGCGGGACCGCTGGCTACACCTTC. This encodes CASSFSGTAGYTF.

The chain joins TRBV5-1 to TRBJ2-3, with 10 bases aligning to TRBD1. This CDR3 has 16 residues. With 0 bases clipped from V and 0 bases from J, the junction kept 1 base outside the gene matches. Looked up from germline, CDR1 is SGHRS and CDR2 is YFSETQ. The CDR3 nucleotides read TGCGCCAGCAGCTTGGTGGGACAGGGGAGCACAGATACGCAGTATTTT. Translating it yields CASSLVGQGSTDTQYF.